The 10 T cell receptor beta chains listed next were all sequenced from one sample in a study of T cells in Graves' hyperthyroidism and ophthalmopathy. Authors of the study amplified TCR beta CDR3 regions from RNA transcripts. When the TCR CDR3 underwent first-round RT-PCR, the HTBI primer set was used. TCRdb reprocessed the multiplex PCR reads via MiXCR and lists one record per CDR3 protein. The sample lists about 560,000 distinct CDR3 sequences, 16% occurring once. Sequenced material: blood. These receptors came from a woman aged 18 to 35 with Graves' hyperthyroidism.

This clonotype was seen ten or more times. The rearrangement links TRBV6-5 to TRBJ2-7, with 8 bases fitting TRBD1. In germline, CDR1 is MNHEY, CDR2 SVGAGI. The CDR3 extends over 15 amino acids. V shed 0 bases, J shed 6 bases, and the junction held 7 bases outside the gene matches. CDR3 residues: CASSYSITGGGEQYF. CDR3 coding DNA: TGTGCCAGCAGTTACTCGATAACAGGGGGAGGCGAGCAGTACTTC.

This clonotype was observed a handful of times. CDR3 residues: CASSPSGSPYNEQFF. CDR3 bases: TGTGCCAGCAGCCCTAGCGGGAGTCCCTACAATGAGCAGTTCTTC. This chain links TRBV7-9 with TRBJ2-1, with 10 bases that match TRBD2. V trimming: 5 bases; J trimming: 2 bases; junction bases outside the gene matches: 3. The CDR3 contains 15 residues. CDR1 SEHNR and CDR2 FQNEAQ come from the germline V gene (reference sequence). Supplemented by reference TRBV7-9 and TRBJ2-1, the full variable domain reads DTGVSQNPRHKITKRGQNVTFRCDPISEHNRLYWYRQTLGQGPEFLTYFQNEAQLEKSRLLSDRFSAERPKGSFSTLEIQRTEQGDSAMYLCASSPSGSPYNEQFFGPGTRLTVL.

The chain is built from TRBV27 and TRBJ2-7, with D possibly matching TRBD1 (6 bases). Germline V CDR1 and CDR2: MNHEY, SMNVEV (reference sequence). V was trimmed by 4 bases and J by 1 base, leaving 14 bases between them. The CDR3 has 15 amino acids. CDR3 protein: CASSYVGQRSYEQYF. Written as DNA, the CDR3 is TGTGCCAGCAGTTATGTGGGACAAAGATCCTACGAGCAGTACTTC.

The CDR3 here is CASSLRESEHEQYF. In nucleotides, the CDR3 is TGCGCCAGCAGCTTAAGAGAGTCCGAACACGAGCAGTACTTC. The J gene is TRBJ2-7, the V gene TRBV4-1; unclear D gene. The CDR3 length is 14 residues. The germline gives CDR1 MGHRA, CDR2 YSYEKL. Trimming left V 5 bases short and J 5 bases short, with 16 bases between.

The table lists this clonotype with a few counts. The rearrangement uses TRBV6-2 or TRBV6-3 and TRBJ2-1; 11 nucleotides match TRBD2. J gave up 5 bases and V 2 bases, and 11 bases lay outside the gene matches. The V gene's germline CDR1 is MNHEY and CDR2 SVGEGT. The CDR3 sequence is 18 residues long. The CDR3 region has the DNA TGTGCCAGCAGTTACCAACCCCCCGGGACTAGCGGACACAATGAGCAGTTCTTC. It encodes CASSYQPPGTSGHNEQFF.

V is TRBV12-3 or TRBV12-4 and J is TRBJ1-3; no clear D gene. Trimming removed 11 bases from V and 0 bases from J, with 11 bases in between. CDR3 length equals 13 residues. The CDR3 reads CAAQEFSGNTIYF. The CDR3 DNA is TGTGCCGCCCAGGAGTTCTCTGGAAACACCATATATTTT.

The V and J genes are TRBV4-1 and TRBJ1-4; D is undetermined. The CDR3 spans 15 residues. Germline CDR1 reads MGHRA; CDR2 reads YSYEKL. V dropped 4 bases and J dropped 1 base, with 10 bases sitting between them. The CDR3 DNA sequence: TGCGCCAGCAGCCGGATCGGGAGAACTAATGAAAAACTGTTTTTT. Amino acid sequence: CASSRIGRTNEKLFF.

This clonotype has at least ten counts. This sequence joins TRBV5-1 and TRBJ2-7, with 7 bases that match TRBD1. There are 15 residues in the CDR3. The V gene's germline CDR1 is SGHRS and CDR2 YFSETQ. V gave up 2 bases and J gave up 3 bases; unmatched junction bases: 8. In DNA, the CDR3 is TGCGCCAGCAGCTTTGTCGGGGCAGGGGGCTACGAGCAGTACTTC. It codes for CASSFVGAGGYEQYF.

The chain uses TRBV6-6 and TRBJ2-6, with D perhaps TRBD1 (5 bases). The V end lost 2 bases, the J end lost 0 bases, and 11 bases lay between the germline ends. Germline V CDR1 and CDR2: MNHNY, SVGAGI (reference sequence). This CDR3 region has 17 residues. CDR3: CASSYRGPGSGANVLTF. In DNA, the CDR3 is TGTGCCAGCAGTTACAGGGGCCCAGGCTCTGGGGCCAACGTCCTGACTTTC.

This CDR3 is CASSSTSGGTPYEQYF. The CDR3 region has the DNA TGTGCCAGCAGCTCGACTAGCGGGGGGACTCCCTACGAGCAGTACTTC. The chain uses TRBV7-9 and TRBJ2-7; TRBD2 matches at 13 bases. With 4 bases clipped from V and 2 bases from J, the junction kept 5 bases outside the gene matches. CDR1 SEHNR and CDR2 FQNEAQ come from the germline V gene (reference sequence). There are 16 residues in the CDR3.